The next 12 T cell receptor beta chains were all read from a single sample in a study of early T cells in non-severe SARS-CoV-2 infection. TCRdb independently ran MiXCR on the 5' RACE reads; one entry per CDR3 protein. This table holds 45,000 to 60,000 distinct CDR3 sequences, roughly 8.8% found once. Sequencing was carried out using whole blood. All receptors derive from an adult who was a healthcare worker with PCR-confirmed SARS-CoV-2 infection or an uninfected control (not recorded which).

V and J are TRBV5-1 and TRBJ2-1; no definite D call. V was trimmed by 5 bases and J by 6 bases, leaving 15 bases between them. From germline, CDR1 is SGHRS and CDR2 YFSETQ. The CDR3 has 14 amino acids. CDR3 sequence (DNA): TGCGCCAGCAGGTCAAGCCCCCCACTCAATGAGCAGTTCTTC. Its translation: CASRSSPPLNEQFF.

The rearrangement links TRBV4-1 to TRBJ1-2; 8 bases align to TRBD1. Germline V gives CDR1 MGHRA, CDR2 YSYEKL. This CDR3 is 14 amino acids long. Trimming removed 5 bases from V and 3 bases from J; junction bases left unmatched: 5. CDR3 sequence: CASSAQGVDYGYTF. CDR3 nucleotide sequence: TGCGCCAGCAGCGCACAGGGGGTGGACTATGGCTACACCTTC.

The sample holds a few counts of this clonotype. This chain joins TRBV6-1 and TRBJ1-5; tentative D call: TRBD1 (5 bases). Germline V lookup: CDR1 MNHNS, CDR2 SASEGT. Trimming removed 7 bases at V and 5 bases at J, with 12 bases between. The CDR3 consists of 13 residues. In DNA, the CDR3 is TGTGCCAGCAAGTACAGGATTGATCAGCCCCAGCATTTT. As protein: CASKYRIDQPQHF.

This clonotype occurred a few times. The chain recombines TRBV3-1 with TRBJ1-1; no reliable D call. The germline V and J ends were trimmed by 1 base and 8 bases, with 11 bases remaining between them. This CDR3 has 13 residues. Germline V gene lookup returns CDR1 LGHDT and CDR2 YNNKEL (reference sequence). Written as DNA, the CDR3 is TGTGCCAGCAGCCAAGGCCCCCAGCAAGAAGCTTTCTTT. This translates into CASSQGPQQEAFF.

This clonotype has just a few counts. The V call is TRBV5-1, the J call TRBJ2-3; TRBD2 aligns across 8 bases. Per the germline V gene, CDR1 is SGHRS and CDR2 is YFSETQ. Losses at the gene ends were 4 bases for V and 8 bases for J; bases not matched to a gene: 12. The CDR3 consists of 15 residues. This chain's CDR3 is CASSAVSGEAATQYF. The CDR3 bases are TGCGCCAGCAGCGCGGTTAGCGGGGAGGCGGCTACGCAGTATTTT.

This clonotype was picked up many times. The rearrangement links TRBV7-3 to TRBJ2-1; D is perhaps TRBD1 or TRBD2 (5 bases each). CDR1 and CDR2 (germline): SGHTA, FQGTGA. Trimming pared 5 bases from V and 6 bases from J, leaving 14 bases between. The CDR3 sequence is 14 residues long. CDR3 nucleotides: TGTGCCAGCAGCCCTCGAGGGGCCCCCAATGAGCAGTTCTTC. Its protein product is CASSPRGAPNEQFF.

This clonotype was picked up a small number of times. This sequence joins TRBV7-3 and TRBJ2-6; tentatively, D is TRBD2 (6 bases). V shed 3 bases and J shed 0 bases, with 12 bases lying between them. CDR1 and CDR2 (germline): SGHTA, FQGTGA. The CDR3 length is 17 residues. The DNA for the CDR3 is TGTGCCAGCAGCTTCGGGGGTTACCCCTCTGGGGCCAACGTCCTGACTTTC. Amino acids: CASSFGGYPSGANVLTF.

This chain connects TRBV3-1 to TRBJ1-3; D call uncertain. The CDR3 is 15 residues long. V gave up 1 base and J gave up 0 bases, with 7 bases separating them. The germline V gene encodes CDR1 LGHDT and CDR2 YNNKEL (reference sequence). CDR3 in amino acids: CASSQGTDSGNTIYF. The CDR3 DNA follows: TGTGCCAGCAGCCAAGGGACCGACTCTGGAAACACCATATATTTT.

This clonotype was seen at least ten times. The rearrangement links TRBV7-3 to TRBJ2-1; D ambiguous. The germline CDR1 and CDR2 sequences are SGHTA and FQGTGA. This CDR3 spans 15 amino acids. V was trimmed by 2 bases and J by 7 bases, leaving 15 bases between them. DNA for the CDR3: TGTGCCAGCAGCTTAGTTCCGGGCAGGCGGAATGAGCAGTTCTTC. This translates into CASSLVPGRRNEQFF.

This clonotype appeared a few times. This chain joins TRBV4-1 and TRBJ2-7; tentative D call: TRBD2 (5 bases). With 1 base removed from V and 3 bases from J, the gap between germline ends came to 10 bases. Germline assignment: CDR1 MGHRA and CDR2 YSYEKL. The CDR3 runs 14 residues. CDR3 bases: TGCGCCAGCAGCCAAGTTGGACTCAGCTACGAGCAGTACTTC. It is translated as CASSQVGLSYEQYF.

The rearrangement uses TRBV19 and TRBJ2-2; D is possibly TRBD2 (5 bases). Germline-derived CDR1 and CDR2 are LNHDA and SQIVND (reference sequence). The CDR3 loop spans 13 amino acids. Deletions cut 7 bases from V and 4 bases from J, with 10 bases between. The CDR3 DNA sequence: TGTGCCAGTAATGTGGGAGTCACCGGGGAGCTGTTTTTT. Amino acids: CASNVGVTGELFF.

This clonotype has a count of ten or more. The V call is TRBV30, the J call TRBJ1-2, with 9 bases matching TRBD1. V shed 4 bases and J 10 bases; nucleotides not matched to a gene: 7. This CDR3 is 12 amino acids long. Per germline, CDR1 GTSNPN and CDR2 SVGIG (reference sequence). The CDR3: CAWKGQGRTYTF. The CDR3 bases are TGTGCCTGGAAGGGACAGGGAAGGACCTACACCTTC. The full variable domain, rest sourced from reference TRBV30 and TRBJ1-2, is SQTIHQWPATLVQPVGSPLSLECTVEGTSNPNLYWYRQAAGRGLQLLFYSVGIGQISSEVPQNLSASRPQDRQFILSSKKLLLSDSGFYLCAWKGQGRTYTFGSGTRLTVV.